This passage covers 27 T cell receptor beta chains from one sample sequenced in a study of blood T cell repertoires in COVID-19. TCRdb's copy holds only in-frame clones and misses some; the assay was immunoSEQ multiplex PCR. This sample yields about 300,000 clones, of which around 90% are seen a single time; around 4.4% belongs to the top ten. The sample taken for sequencing was PBMCs or T cells enriched from blood (not recorded which). The receptors shown here come from a woman aged 18-29 years with acute COVID-19.

The chain recombines TRBV19 with TRBJ2-1; the match to TRBD2 covers 10 bases. The CDR3 extends over 15 amino acids. Germline assignment: CDR1 LNHDA and CDR2 SQIVND (reference sequence). V lost 4 bases, J lost 4 bases, and 4 bases stayed unmatched. DNA of the CDR3: TGTGCCAGTAGTAGGACTAGCGGAAATTACAATGAGCAGTTCTTC. It codes for CASSRTSGNYNEQFF.

The chain carries TRBV24-1 and TRBJ1-1, with D perhaps matching TRBD1 (6 bases). V shed 0 bases and J shed 6 bases, with 19 bases lying between them. From germline, CDR1 is KGHDR and CDR2 SFDVKD. This CDR3 contains 17 residues. CDR3 DNA: TGTGCCACCAGTGATTTGCTTCTTGACAGGACTGACCCTGAAGCTTTCTTT. Its protein product is CATSDLLLDRTDPEAFF.

V gene TRBV12-3 or TRBV12-4 combines with J gene TRBJ2-1; 8 bases agree with TRBD2. CDR3 size: 12 residues. Germline trimming cut 6 bases from V and 10 bases from J; bases unmatched to any gene: 5. CDR3 sequence reads: CASRRLAWEQFF. CDR3 DNA sequence: TGTGCCAGCAGAAGACTAGCGTGGGAGCAGTTCTTC.

The CDR3 DNA follows: TGTGCCAGCAGCTTTACAGGGGGCTACGAGCAGTACTTC. It yields the protein CASSFTGGYEQYF. The chain carries TRBV7-9 and TRBJ2-7, with 8 bases lining up with TRBD1. CDR3 length: 13 residues. Germline V CDR1 and CDR2: SEHNR, FQNEAQ (reference sequence). Germline trimming cut 3 bases from V and 3 bases from J; bases unmatched to any gene: 1.

The J gene is TRBJ2-7, the V gene TRBV10-3; 7 bases are a match to TRBD1. This CDR3 contains 13 residues. Germline CDR1 and CDR2: ENHRY and SYGVKD. V lost 6 bases, J lost 3 bases, and 5 bases stayed unmatched. The CDR3 loop is CAISFDRVYEQYF. In DNA form, the CDR3 reads TGTGCCATCAGCTTCGACAGGGTCTACGAGCAGTACTTC.

V is TRBV27 and J is TRBJ2-7; 9 bases agree with TRBD2. The CDR3 runs 13 residues. Germline CDR1 and CDR2: MNHEY and SMNVEV (reference sequence). The V and J ends lost 7 bases and 4 bases, in that order; junction bases with no gene match: 5. CDR3: CASTGTSLYEQYF. The CDR3, as DNA: TGTGCCAGCACCGGGACTAGCCTATACGAGCAGTACTTC.

The rearrangement joins TRBV28 to TRBJ2-1, with 8 bases identical to TRBD1. Trimming took 5 bases from V and 8 from J; bases not matched to a gene: 20. The length of the CDR3 is 18 residues. CDR1 is MDHEN, CDR2 SYDVKM, per germline. CDR3 nucleotides: TGTGCCAGCAGTCATACGGCACCTGGACAGGGCTTGGTCGATGAGCAGTTCTTC. This translates into CASSHTAPGQGLVDEQFF.

The chain combines TRBV5-6 with TRBJ2-7; 9 bases fit TRBD1. V shed 5 bases, J shed 1 base, and the junction held 4 bases outside the gene matches. The CDR3 sequence is 14 residues long. Germline V gene lookup returns CDR1 SGHDT and CDR2 YYEEEE. The CDR3 DNA follows: TGTGCCAGCAGACGCGGGACAGGGTCCTACGAGCAGTACTTC. It yields the protein CASRRGTGSYEQYF.

V usage is TRBV28 and J usage is TRBJ1-2; the match to TRBD1 covers 7 bases. The CDR3 totals 15 residues. J gave up 0 bases and V 5 bases, and 6 bases lay outside the gene matches. CDR1 is MDHEN and CDR2 is SYDVKM in the germline V gene. CDR3 in amino acids: CASSLQGIANYGYTF. CDR3 sequence (DNA): TGTGCCAGCAGTCTACAGGGGATAGCTAACTATGGCTACACCTTC.

The CDR3 DNA follows: TGTGCCAGCAGCCCCCGCGGTGAAAAACTGTTTTTT. Encoded protein: CASSPRGEKLFF. V gene TRBV3-1 (or the pseudogene TRBV3-2) combines with J gene TRBJ1-4; D unresolved. The length of the CDR3 is 12 residues. Germline lookup yields CDR1 LGHDT and CDR2 YNNKEL (reference sequence). V gave up 4 bases and J gave up 7 bases, with 7 bases separating them.

This rearrangement joins TRBV6-5 to TRBJ1-2; D gene uncertain. CDR1 MNHEY and CDR2 SVGAGI come from the germline V gene. Trimming shortened V by 4 bases and J by 7 bases, and 13 bases separated the two germline ends. This CDR3 is built from 13 residues. CDR3 DNA sequence: TGTGCCAGCAGTTCCCTCTGGGAGGCTGGCTACACCTTC. It encodes CASSSLWEAGYTF.

V is TRBV19 and J is TRBJ2-7; 7 positions agree with TRBD2. Looked up from germline, CDR1 is LNHDA and CDR2 is SQIVND (reference sequence). The V gene end was trimmed by 5 bases and the J gene end by 2 bases; junction bases not matched to a gene: 9. This CDR3 region has 15 residues. The CDR3 nucleotides are TGTGCCAGTAGTTCCTCCAGCGGGAACCCCTACGAGCAGTACTTC. Translation gives CASSSSSGNPYEQYF. Based on the CDR3 plus reference TRBV19 and TRBJ2-7, the full variable domain is DGGITQSPKYLFRKEGQNVTLSCEQNLNHDAMYWYRQDPGQGLRLIYYSQIVNDFQKGDIAEGYSVSREKKESFPLTVTSAQKNPTAFYLCASSSSSGNPYEQYFGPGTRLTVT.

In this sample, this clone turned up once. The chain joins TRBV29-1 to TRBJ1-1, with D maybe TRBD1 (6 bases). Deletions cut 0 bases from V and 11 bases from J, with 16 bases between. The CDR3 is 13 residues long. Germline V CDR1 and CDR2: SQVTM, ANQGSEA. This chain's CDR3 is CSVEEDSTLEAFF. CDR3 nucleotides: TGCAGCGTTGAAGAGGACAGTACATTGGAGGCTTTCTTT.

The V gene is TRBV28, the J gene TRBJ1-2; D not certain. This CDR3 comprises 11 residues. The V end was cut by 5 bases, the J end by 3 bases, with 4 bases between. Germline loops: CDR1 MDHEN, CDR2 SYDVKM. The DNA of the CDR3 is TGTGCCAGCAGTATCGACTATGGCTACACCTTC. Translating gives CASSIDYGYTF.

The gene calls are TRBV6-5 and TRBJ1-1; D uncertain. CDR3 length: 12 residues. V gave up 6 bases and J gave up 0 bases, with 5 bases separating them. From germline, CDR1 is MNHEY and CDR2 SVGAGI. The CDR3: CASRRLNTEAFF. CDR3 nucleotide sequence: TGTGCCAGCAGGCGGCTGAACACTGAAGCTTTCTTT.

The V call is TRBV7-9, the J call TRBJ1-2, with 12 bases identical to TRBD1. The CDR3 contains 15 residues. The V gene's germline CDR1 is SEHNR and CDR2 FQNEAQ (reference sequence). The ends lost 5 bases at V and 8 bases at J; junction bases unmatched: 9. CDR3 sequence (DNA): TGTGCCAGCAGCGTACGGGACAGGGGGCAGGACGGCTACACCTTC. It yields the protein CASSVRDRGQDGYTF.

The chain has TRBV5-4 and TRBJ1-4, with D unresolved. This CDR3 has 12 residues. V was cut by 1 base and J by 9 bases, with 7 bases left in between. Germline V gene lookup returns CDR1 SGHNT and CDR2 YYREEE (reference sequence). CDR3 amino acids: CASSLSGKKLFF. The CDR3 DNA reads as TGTGCCAGCAGCTTGTCGGGGAAAAAACTGTTTTTT.

The chain is built from TRBV4-1 and TRBJ1-2; the D gene is possibly TRBD1 (5 bases). Germline CDR1 and CDR2: MGHRA and YSYEKL. V was trimmed by 0 bases and J by 3 bases, leaving 8 bases between them. CDR3 length: 14 residues. This chain's CDR3 is CASSQETTDYGYTF. CDR3 coding DNA: TGCGCCAGCAGCCAAGAAACGACAGACTATGGCTACACCTTC.

The DNA of the CDR3 is TGTGCCAGCACCCTAGACAGGGGGCGATCCTACGAGCAGTACTTC. Amino acids: CASTLDRGRSYEQYF. This rearrangement joins TRBV2 to TRBJ2-7; 10 bases agree with TRBD1. V lost 7 bases and J lost 1; bases outside the gene matches: 7. The CDR3 has 15 amino acids. CDR1 and CDR2 (germline): SNHLY, FYNNEI.

The gene calls are TRBV5-1 and TRBJ1-1; maybe TRBD1 (6 bases). The V end was cut by 4 bases, the J end by 5 bases, with 12 bases between. The CDR3 sequence is 13 residues long. The germline CDR1 and CDR2 sequences are SGHRS and YFSETQ. CDR3 in amino acids: CASSTGRGTEAFF. CDR3 DNA sequence: TGCGCCAGCAGCACCGGGAGGGGGACTGAAGCTTTCTTT.

The chain's CDR3 is CASIDNWSYNEQFF. The CDR3 DNA sequence: TGTGCCAGCATCGATAACTGGTCCTACAATGAGCAGTTCTTC. The V gene is TRBV6-5, the J gene TRBJ2-1; no reliable D call. Per germline, CDR1 MNHEY and CDR2 SVGAGI. The CDR3 consists of 14 residues. V dropped 7 bases and J dropped 1 base, with 11 bases sitting between them.

J is TRBJ2-1 and V is TRBV10-2; D is unclear. CDR1 is WSHSY and CDR2 is SAAADI in the germline V gene. V was pared by 8 bases and J by 0 bases, with 8 bases between. The length of the CDR3 is 13 residues. The CDR3 sequence is CASSTSSYNEQFF. In DNA, the CDR3 is TGCGCCAGCTCTACGAGCTCCTACAATGAGCAGTTCTTC.

The chain combines TRBV2 with TRBJ2-1; TRBD1 matches 9 bases. V shed 6 bases and J 3 bases; nucleotides not matched to a gene: 6. Germline V gene data show CDR1 as SNHLY and CDR2 as FYNNEI. The CDR3 runs 15 residues. The CDR3 here is CASSAGTGRYNEQFF. DNA for the CDR3: TGTGCCAGCAGCGCCGGGACAGGGCGCTACAATGAGCAGTTCTTC.

J is TRBJ1-3 and V is TRBV11-2, with TRBD1 as a possible D gene (6 bases). Trimming stripped 3 bases from V and 0 bases from J, with 9 bases between. Germline CDR1 and CDR2: SGHAT and FQNNGV. This CDR3 has 15 residues. As DNA, the CDR3 is TGTGCCAGCAGCTTTAGGGGGTTCTCTGGAAACACCATATATTTT. This encodes CASSFRGFSGNTIYF. The entire variable domain, with the rest obtained from reference TRBV11-2 and TRBJ1-3, is as follows: EAGVAQSPRYKIIEKRQSVAFWCNPISGHATLYWYQQILGQGPKLLIQFQNNGVVDDSQLPKDRFSAERLKGVDSTLKIQPAKLEDSAVYLCASSFRGFSGNTIYFGEGSWLTVV.

The genes are TRBV28 and TRBJ1-1; weak D call: TRBD1 (5 bases). The CDR3 sequence is 13 residues long. Germline CDR1 and CDR2: MDHEN and SYDVKM. Trimming removed 7 bases from V and 7 bases from J, with 16 bases in between. The CDR3 protein is CASTIRGGREAFF. The CDR3 bases are TGTGCCAGCACTATAAGGGGTGGGCGTGAAGCTTTCTTT. The full variable domain, rest sourced from reference TRBV28 and TRBJ1-1, is DVKVTQSSRYLVKRTGEKVFLECVQDMDHENMFWYRQDPGLGLRLIYFSYDVKMKEKGDIPEGYSVSREKKERFSLILESASTNQTSMYLCASTIRGGREAFFGQGTRLTVV.

This sequence joins TRBV2 and TRBJ1-6; 8 nucleotides agree with TRBD1. With V trimmed by 1 base and J by 8 bases, 4 bases remained unmatched. CDR1 and CDR2 from the germline V gene are SNHLY and FYNNEI. CDR3 length: 15 residues. The CDR3: CASSEEDRADSPLHF. The CDR3 DNA follows: TGTGCCAGCAGTGAAGAGGACAGGGCGGATTCACCCCTCCACTTT.

The chain is built from TRBV9 and TRBJ2-1; TRBD2 aligns across 8 bases. Germline V CDR1 and CDR2: SGDLS, YYNGEE. Trimming at V came to 4 bases and at J to 4 bases, leaving 7 bases not matched to a gene. CDR3 length equals 15 residues. The CDR3 here is CASSRVAGSYNEQFF. The CDR3 nucleotides read TGTGCCAGCAGCCGTGTAGCGGGATCATACAATGAGCAGTTCTTC.